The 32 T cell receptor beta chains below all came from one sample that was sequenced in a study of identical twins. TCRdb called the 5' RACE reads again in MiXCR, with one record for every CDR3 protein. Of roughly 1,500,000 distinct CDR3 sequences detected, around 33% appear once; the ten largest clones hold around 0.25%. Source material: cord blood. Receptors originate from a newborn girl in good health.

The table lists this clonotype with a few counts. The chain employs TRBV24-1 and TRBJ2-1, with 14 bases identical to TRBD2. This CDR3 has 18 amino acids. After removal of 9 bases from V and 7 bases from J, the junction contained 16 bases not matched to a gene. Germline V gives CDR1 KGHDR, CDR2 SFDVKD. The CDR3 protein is CATSSGTSGGEQRNEQFF. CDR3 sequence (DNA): TGTGCCACCTCTAGCGGGACTAGCGGGGGTGAACAGAGGAATGAGCAGTTCTTC.

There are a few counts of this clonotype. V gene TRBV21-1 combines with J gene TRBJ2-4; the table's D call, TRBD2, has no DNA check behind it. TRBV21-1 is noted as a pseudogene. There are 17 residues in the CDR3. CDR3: CASSKKGGHLAKNIQYF. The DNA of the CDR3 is TGTGCCAGCAGCAAAAAGGGAGGCCACCTAGCCAAAAACATTCAGTACTTC.

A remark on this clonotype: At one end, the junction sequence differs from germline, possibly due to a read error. CDR3 region: CASSFPTEGSYNERFF. The DNA for the CDR3 is TGTGCCAGCAGCTTCCCCACCGAGGGGTCCTACAATGAGCGGTTCTTC. The chain recombines TRBV4-2 with TRBJ2-1; perhaps D is TRBD1 or TRBD2 (5 bases each). In germline, CDR1 is LGHNA, CDR2 YNFKEQ. The CDR3 is 16 residues long.

The CDR3: CASSEQDSGNERFF. CDR3 nucleotide sequence: TGTGCCAGCAGCGAGCAGGACAGTGGCAATGAGCGGTTCTTC. The genes are TRBV21-1 and TRBJ2-1; the D segment call TRBD1 is taken from the table without a DNA check. TRBV21-1 is a known pseudogene. The CDR3 covers 14 residues.

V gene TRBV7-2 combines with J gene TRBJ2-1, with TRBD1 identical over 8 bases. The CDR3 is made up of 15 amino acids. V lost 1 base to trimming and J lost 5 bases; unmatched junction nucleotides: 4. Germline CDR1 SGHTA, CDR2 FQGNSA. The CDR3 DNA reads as TGTGCCAGCAGCTTAGTAGGCAGGGGGCACAATGAGCAGTTCTTC. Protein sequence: CASSLVGRGHNEQFF. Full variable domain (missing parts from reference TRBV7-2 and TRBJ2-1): GAGVSQSPSNKVTEKGKDVELRCDPISGHTALYWYRQSLGQGLEFLIYFQGNSAPDKSGLPSDRFSAERTGGSVSTLTIQRTQQEDSAVYLCASSLVGRGHNEQFFGPGTRLTVL.

CDR3 DNA sequence: TGTGCCAGCAGCTTGGGCCTAGACTACACCTTC. Amino acids: CASSLGLDYTF. This sequence joins TRBV5-6 and TRBJ1-2, with D unresolved. V lost 0 bases and J lost 10, with 7 bases in between. CDR3 length equals 11 residues. Per the germline V gene, CDR1 is SGHDT and CDR2 is YYEEEE.

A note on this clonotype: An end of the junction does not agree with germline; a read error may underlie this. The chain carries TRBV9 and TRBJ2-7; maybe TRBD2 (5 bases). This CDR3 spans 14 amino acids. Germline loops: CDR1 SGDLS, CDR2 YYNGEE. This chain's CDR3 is CASGVGTSSYEQYF. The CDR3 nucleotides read TGTGCCAGCGGCGTAGGTACTAGCTCCTACGAGCAGTACTTC.

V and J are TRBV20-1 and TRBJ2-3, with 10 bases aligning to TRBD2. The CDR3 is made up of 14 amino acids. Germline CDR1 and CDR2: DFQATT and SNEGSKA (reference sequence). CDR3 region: CRTLAGDRKDTQYF. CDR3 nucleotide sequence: TGCAGAACTCTAGCGGGAGATCGTAAAGATACGCAGTATTTT.

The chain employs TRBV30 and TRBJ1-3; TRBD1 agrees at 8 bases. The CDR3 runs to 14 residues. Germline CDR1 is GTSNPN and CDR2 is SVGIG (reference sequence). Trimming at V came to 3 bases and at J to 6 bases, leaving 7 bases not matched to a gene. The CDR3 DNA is TGTGCCTGGAGCAGGGGGCAAGGGGAAAACACCATATATTTT. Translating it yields CAWSRGQGENTIYF.

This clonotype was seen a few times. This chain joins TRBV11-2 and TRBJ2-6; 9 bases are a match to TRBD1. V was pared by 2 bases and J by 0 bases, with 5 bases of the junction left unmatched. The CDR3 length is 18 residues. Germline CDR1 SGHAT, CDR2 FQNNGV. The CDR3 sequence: CASSLFPTGGSGANVLTF. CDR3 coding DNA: TGTGCCAGCAGCTTATTCCCGACAGGGGGCTCTGGGGCCAACGTCCTGACTTTC.

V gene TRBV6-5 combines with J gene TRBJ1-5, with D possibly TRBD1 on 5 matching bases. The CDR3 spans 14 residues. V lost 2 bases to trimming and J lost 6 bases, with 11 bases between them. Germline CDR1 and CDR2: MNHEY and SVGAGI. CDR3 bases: TGTGCCAGCAGTTACCTGGGGCTGGGTCAGCCCCAGCATTTT. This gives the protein CASSYLGLGQPQHF.

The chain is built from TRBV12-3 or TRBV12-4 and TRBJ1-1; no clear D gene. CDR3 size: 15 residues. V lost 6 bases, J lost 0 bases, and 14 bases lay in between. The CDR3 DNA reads TGTGCCAGCAGACCCCGGGTAGCGGTGAACACTGAAGCTTTCTTT. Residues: CASRPRVAVNTEAFF.

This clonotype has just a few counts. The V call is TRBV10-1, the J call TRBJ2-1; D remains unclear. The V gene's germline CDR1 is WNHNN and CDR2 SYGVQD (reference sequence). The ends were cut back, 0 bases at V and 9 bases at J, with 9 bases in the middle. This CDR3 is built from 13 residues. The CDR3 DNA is TGCGCCAGCAGTGAGTCGCCGGGTGTTGAGCAGTTCTTC. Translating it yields CASSESPGVEQFF.

The CDR3 DNA reads TGTGCCAGCAGTTACTCCCGGACTAGCGGGGCCTCGAGCTCCTACAATGAGCAGTTCTTC. Protein sequence: CASSYSRTSGASSSYNEQFF. The chain has TRBV6-5 and TRBJ2-1, with 12 nucleotides matching TRBD2. Looked up from germline, CDR1 is MNHEY and CDR2 is SVGAGI. The CDR3 covers 20 residues. Unmatched junction bases numbered 9, after V lost 0 bases and J lost 0 bases.

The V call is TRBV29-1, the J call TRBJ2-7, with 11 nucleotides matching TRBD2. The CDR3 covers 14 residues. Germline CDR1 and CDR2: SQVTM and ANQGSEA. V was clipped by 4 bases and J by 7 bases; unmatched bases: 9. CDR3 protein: CSVGSSGGYNEQYF. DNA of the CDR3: TGCAGCGTTGGATCTAGCGGGGGGTACAATGAGCAGTACTTC.

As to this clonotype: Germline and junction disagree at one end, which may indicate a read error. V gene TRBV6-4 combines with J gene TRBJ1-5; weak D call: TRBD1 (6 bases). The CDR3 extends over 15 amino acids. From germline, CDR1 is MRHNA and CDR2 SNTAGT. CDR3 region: CASSATGNSSQPQHF. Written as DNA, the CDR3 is TGTGCCAGCAGCGCCACAGGGAATAGCAGTCAGCCCCAGCATTTT.

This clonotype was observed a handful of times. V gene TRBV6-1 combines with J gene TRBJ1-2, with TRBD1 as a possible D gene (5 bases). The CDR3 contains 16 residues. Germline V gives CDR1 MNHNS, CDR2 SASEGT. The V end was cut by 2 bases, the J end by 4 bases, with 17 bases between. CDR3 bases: TGTGCCAGCAGTGAACTGAGGGGCCAACCCCGCTATGGCTACACCTTC. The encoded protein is CASSELRGQPRYGYTF.

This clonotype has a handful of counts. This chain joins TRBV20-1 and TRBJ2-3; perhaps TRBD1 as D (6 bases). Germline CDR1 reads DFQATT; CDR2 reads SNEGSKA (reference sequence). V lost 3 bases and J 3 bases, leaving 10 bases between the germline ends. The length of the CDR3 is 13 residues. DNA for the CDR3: TGCAGTGCTAGTATGAGGGGGACAGATACGCAGTATTTT. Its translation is CSASMRGTDTQYF.

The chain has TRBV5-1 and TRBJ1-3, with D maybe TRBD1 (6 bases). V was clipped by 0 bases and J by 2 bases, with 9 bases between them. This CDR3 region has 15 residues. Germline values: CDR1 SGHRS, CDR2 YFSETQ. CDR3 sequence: CASSLAQGTGNTIYF. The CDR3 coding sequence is TGCGCCAGCAGCTTGGCACAGGGAACTGGAAACACCATATATTTT.

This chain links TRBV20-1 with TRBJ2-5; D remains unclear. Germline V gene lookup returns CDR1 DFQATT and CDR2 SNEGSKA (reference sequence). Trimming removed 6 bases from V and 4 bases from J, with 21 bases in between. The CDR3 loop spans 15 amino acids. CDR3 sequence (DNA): TGCAGTGCCTCACCCGCAATGCTAGTACGAGAGACCCAGTACTTC. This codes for CSASPAMLVRETQYF.

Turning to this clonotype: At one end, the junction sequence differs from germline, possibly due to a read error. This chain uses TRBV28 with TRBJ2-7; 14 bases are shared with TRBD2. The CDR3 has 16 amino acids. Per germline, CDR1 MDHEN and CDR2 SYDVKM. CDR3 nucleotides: TGTGCCGGCAGACCCTCGGGACTAGCGGGAGACTACGAGCAGTACTTC. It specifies CAGRPSGLAGDYEQYF. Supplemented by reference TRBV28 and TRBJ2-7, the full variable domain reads DVKVTQSSRYLVKRTGEKVFLECVQDMDHENMFWYRQDPGLGLRLIYFSYDVKMKEKGDIPEGYSVSREKKERFSLILESASTNQTSMYLCAGRPSGLAGDYEQYFGPGTRLTVT.

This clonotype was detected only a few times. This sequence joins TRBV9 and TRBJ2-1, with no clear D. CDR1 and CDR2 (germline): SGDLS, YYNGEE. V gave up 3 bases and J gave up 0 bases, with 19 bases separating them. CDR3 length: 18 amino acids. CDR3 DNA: TGTGCCAGCAGCGCACCAAGAGGAAGGCTAGGCTCCTACAATGAGCAGTTCTTC. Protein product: CASSAPRGRLGSYNEQFF.

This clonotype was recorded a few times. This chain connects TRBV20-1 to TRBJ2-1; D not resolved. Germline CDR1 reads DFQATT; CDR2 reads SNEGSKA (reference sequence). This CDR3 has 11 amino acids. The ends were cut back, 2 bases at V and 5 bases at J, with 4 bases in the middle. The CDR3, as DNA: TGCAGTGCTAGACCCGACAATGAGCAGTTCTTC. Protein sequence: CSARPDNEQFF.

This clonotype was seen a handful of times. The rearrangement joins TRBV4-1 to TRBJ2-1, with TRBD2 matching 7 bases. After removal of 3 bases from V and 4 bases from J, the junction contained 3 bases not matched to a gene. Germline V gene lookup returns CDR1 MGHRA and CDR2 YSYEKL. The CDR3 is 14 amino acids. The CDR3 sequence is CASSHPGGYNEQFF. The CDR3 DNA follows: TGCGCCAGCAGCCACCCGGGAGGTTACAATGAGCAGTTCTTC.

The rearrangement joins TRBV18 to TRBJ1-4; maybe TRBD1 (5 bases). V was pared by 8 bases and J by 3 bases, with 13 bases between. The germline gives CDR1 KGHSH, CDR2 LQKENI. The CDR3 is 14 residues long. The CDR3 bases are TGTGCCAGCGCCCGTGACAGATCTAATGAAAAACTGTTTTTT. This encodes CASARDRSNEKLFF.

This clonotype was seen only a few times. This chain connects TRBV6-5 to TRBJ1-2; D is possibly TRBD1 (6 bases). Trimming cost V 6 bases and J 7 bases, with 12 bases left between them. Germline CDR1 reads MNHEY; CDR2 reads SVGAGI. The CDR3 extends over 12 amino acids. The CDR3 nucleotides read TGTGCCAGCAGCCAACAGGGTTTTGGCTACACCTTC. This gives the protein CASSQQGFGYTF.

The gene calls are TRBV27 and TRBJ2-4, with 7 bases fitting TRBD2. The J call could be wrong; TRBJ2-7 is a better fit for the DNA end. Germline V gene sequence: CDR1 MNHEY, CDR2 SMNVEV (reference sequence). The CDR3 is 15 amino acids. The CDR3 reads CASSSLDGGIHEQYF. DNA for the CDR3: TGTGCCAGCAGTTCTTTAGACGGGGGGATCCACGAGCAGTACTTC.

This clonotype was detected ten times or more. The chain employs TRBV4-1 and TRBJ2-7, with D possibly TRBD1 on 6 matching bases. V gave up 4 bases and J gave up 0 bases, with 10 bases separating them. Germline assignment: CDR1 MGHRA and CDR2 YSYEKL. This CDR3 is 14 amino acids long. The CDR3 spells CASSRRTASYEQYF. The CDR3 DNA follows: TGCGCCAGCAGCCGAAGGACAGCCTCCTACGAGCAGTACTTC.

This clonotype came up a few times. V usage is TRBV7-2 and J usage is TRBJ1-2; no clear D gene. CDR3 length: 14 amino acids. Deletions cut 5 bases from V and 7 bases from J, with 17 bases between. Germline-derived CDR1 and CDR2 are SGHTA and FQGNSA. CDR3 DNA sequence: TGTGCCAGCAGCCCCCTAGCGGGAGTGATTGGCTACACCTTC. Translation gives CASSPLAGVIGYTF.

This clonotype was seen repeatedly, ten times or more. Here the CDR3 DNA reads TGCAGTGCTAGCCTTTTCCATTCTAGCACAGATACGCAGTATTTT. Translating it yields CSASLFHSSTDTQYF. The chain joins TRBV20-1 to TRBJ2-3; D not certain. V lost 3 bases and J lost 0, with 13 bases in between. The CDR3 extends over 15 amino acids. Germline V gene data show CDR1 as DFQATT and CDR2 as SNEGSKA (reference sequence).

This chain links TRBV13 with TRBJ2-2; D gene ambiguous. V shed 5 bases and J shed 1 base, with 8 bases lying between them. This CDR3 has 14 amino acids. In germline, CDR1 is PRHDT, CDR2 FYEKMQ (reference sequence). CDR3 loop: CASSPTVNTGELFF. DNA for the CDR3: TGTGCCAGCAGCCCGACGGTGAACACCGGGGAGCTGTTTTTT.

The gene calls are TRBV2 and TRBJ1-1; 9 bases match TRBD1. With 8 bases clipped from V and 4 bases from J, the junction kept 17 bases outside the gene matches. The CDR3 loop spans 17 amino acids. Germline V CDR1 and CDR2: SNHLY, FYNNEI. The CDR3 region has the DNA TGTGCCAGCCGAGACAGGGGGGTTATATTATTAGCCACTGAAGCTTTCTTT. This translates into CASRDRGVILLATEAFF.